One TCR beta chain is described in this entry. Method: immunoSEQ multiplex PCR; TCRdb's copy keeps in-frame clones and lacks some. The table includes nearly 90,000 clones, around nine tenths detected once. The data were taken from a study of OX40 agonist ivuxolimab in advanced cancers. For the study at large: Therapy given before enrollment (anti-PD-1, anti-PD-L1 or anti-CTLA-4) was allowed, and 40% to 45% had some.

J lost 5 bases, V lost 4 bases, and 9 bases had no gene match. Germline CDR1 and CDR2: SGHDT and YYEEEE. CDR3 length equals 16 residues. The source of this sequence is an adult with an advanced solid tumor such as melanoma, head and neck, liver or kidney cancer. The sample in question was CD4+ or CD8+ T cells sorted from blood, obtained in a trial of the OX40 agonist ivuxolimab. The rearrangement uses TRBV5-6 and TRBJ2-2; 9 positions match TRBD1. CDR3 region: CASSGGTGFITGELFF. The DNA for the CDR3 is TGTGCCAGCAGCGGGGGGACAGGGTTTATTACCGGGGAGCTGTTTTTT.